The T cell receptor beta chain under discussion was sequenced for a study of CD8 T cells in Susac syndrome. The multiple sclerosis controls comprised treatment-naive patients whose relapsing-remitting disease was stable or active. FACS enriched CD8+ TEMRA cells, while bulk CD8+ and CD4+ were negatively isolated. Overall study results and limits: The study recognized that its TCR sequencing and HLA analysis covered a relatively small number of individuals.

After extraction with the RNeasy kit, roughly 0.45 to 1 ug of the RNA was reverse transcribed using random hexamers. By means of immunoSEQ multiplex PCR, TCR beta CDR3 spanning 54 Vbeta and 13 Jbeta underwent amplification. A single record per CDR3 protein comes from TCRdb applying MiXCR to the immunoSEQ multiplex PCR reads. The table shows 150,000 to 200,000 distinct CDR3 sequences, with roughly 95% occurring only once. The V gene lost 4 bases and the J gene lost 2 bases, with 17 bases spanning the gap. Germline CDR1 and CDR2: SEHNR and FQNEAQ (reference sequence). The CDR3 sequence is 16 residues long. Comments on this clonotype: Its antigen is not known.

The source of this sequence is a human donor with multiple sclerosis. Specimen: CD8+ T cells from PBMCs. The chain has TRBV7-9 and TRBJ2-5; tentative D call: TRBD1 (5 bases). CDR3 sequence reads: CASSSTAFRAQETQYF. In DNA, the CDR3 is TGTGCCAGCAGCTCGACAGCTTTTCGGGCGCAAGAGACCCAGTACTTC.